Presented here are 9 T cell receptor beta chains from one specimen sequenced in a study of OX40 agonist ivuxolimab in advanced cancers. Profiling relied on immunoSEQ multiplex PCR, and the TCRdb table lists in-frame clones only, not all of them. The sample holds 35,000 to 45,000 clones; 89% are singletons and the top ten take about 16%. Sequenced here: CD4+ or CD8+ T cells sorted from blood, sampled in a trial of the OX40 agonist ivuxolimab. The receptors derive from an adult with an advanced solid tumor such as melanoma, head and neck, liver or kidney cancer.

V gene TRBV6-1 combines with J gene TRBJ2-5, with D perhaps matching TRBD1 (5 bases). CDR1 MNHNS and CDR2 SASEGT come from the germline V gene. The CDR3 runs 15 residues. V lost 0 bases to trimming and J lost 4 bases, with 12 bases between them. CDR3 sequence reads: CASSEARRGRETQYF. CDR3 coding DNA: TGTGCCAGCAGTGAAGCGCGTAGGGGCCGAGAGACCCAGTACTTC.

The chain employs TRBV19 and TRBJ2-5, with D possibly matching TRBD1 (6 bases). V lost 6 bases to trimming and J lost 3 bases, with 14 bases between them. This CDR3 contains 14 residues. CDR1 is LNHDA and CDR2 is SQIVND in the germline V gene (reference sequence). The CDR3 DNA reads TGTGCCAGTAGCCTAATGTACAGGGAAGAGACCCAGTACTTC. Protein: CASSLMYREETQYF.

The V call is TRBV6-5, the J call TRBJ2-7, with 7 bases lining up with TRBD1. This CDR3 has 15 amino acids. Germline lookup yields CDR1 MNHEY and CDR2 SVGAGI. Trimming took 2 bases from V and 3 from J; bases not matched to a gene: 7. The CDR3 DNA reads as TGTGCCAGCAGTTACCGCGAGGACAGGCGCTACGAGCAGTACTTC. Translated: CASSYREDRRYEQYF.

The CDR3 coding sequence is TGTGCCAGCAGCGGGGGACTGTCGCCCACCGGGGAGCTGTTTTTT. Protein: CASSGGLSPTGELFF. The V gene is TRBV9, the J gene TRBJ2-2; TRBD2 is a possible D gene (6 bases). CDR1 and CDR2 from the germline V gene are SGDLS and YYNGEE. This CDR3 is built from 15 residues. V dropped 3 bases and J dropped 4 bases, with 13 bases sitting between them.

The chain is built from TRBV7-9 and TRBJ1-4; D may be TRBD1 (6 bases). Germline values: CDR1 SEHNR, CDR2 FQNEAQ (reference sequence). The germline V and J ends were trimmed by 5 bases and 8 bases, with 12 bases remaining between them. The CDR3 contains 13 residues. CDR3: CASSEGGREKLFF. In nucleotides, the CDR3 is TGTGCCAGCAGCGAGGGGGGACGAGAAAAACTGTTTTTT.

This chain joins TRBV28 and TRBJ1-1; no definite D call. Looked up from germline, CDR1 is MDHEN and CDR2 is SYDVKM. Between the trimmed V and J ends, which lost 11 bases and 1 base, there was a span of 11 bases. This CDR3 comprises 12 residues. Here the CDR3 reads CASSGRNTEAFF. CDR3 DNA sequence: TGTGCCTCCTCCGGGAGGAACACTGAAGCTTTCTTT.

The chain employs TRBV6-1 and TRBJ1-2; D ambiguous. Germline-derived CDR1 and CDR2 are MNHNS and SASEGT. The V end was cut by 2 bases, the J end by 4 bases, with 8 bases between. This CDR3 has 13 residues. The CDR3 sequence is CASSERSGYGYTF. In DNA, the CDR3 is TGTGCCAGCAGTGAAAGGTCAGGCTATGGCTACACCTTC.

J is TRBJ2-7 and V is TRBV5-6, with TRBD1 identical over 8 bases. The V and J ends lost 2 bases and 4 bases, in that order; junction bases with no gene match: 5. CDR1 and CDR2 (germline): SGHDT, YYEEEE. This CDR3 is 14 amino acids long. In DNA form, the CDR3 reads TGTGCCAGCAGCTTTGGGACAGGTCTTTACGAGCAGTACTTC. Its protein product is CASSFGTGLYEQYF.

The gene calls are TRBV27 and TRBJ2-7, with D unclear. Deletions cut 5 bases from V and 0 bases from J, with 5 bases between. The germline V gene has CDR1 MNHEY and CDR2 SMNVEV (reference sequence). The CDR3 runs to 12 residues. The CDR3 loop is CASSAPSYEQYF. The CDR3 bases are TGTGCCAGCAGTGCCCCCTCCTACGAGCAGTACTTC.